This T cell receptor beta chain was sequenced in a study of cytomegalovirus exposure and HLA in healthy donors. On the study more broadly: Of all 400 or so donors who were genotyped, 81% belonged to the Caucasian-associated ancestry cluster.

Germline V gives CDR1 SEHNR, CDR2 FQNEAQ (reference sequence). V gave up 5 bases and J gave up 0 bases, with 16 bases separating them. This CDR3 region has 16 residues. This clone was observed a single time. Its antigen is still unknown. In the PCR, 60 Vbeta and 13 Jbeta primers were used. Libraries were prepared by immunoSEQ multiplex PCR; TCRdb keeps only in-frame clonotypes and omits some of them. Here the sample spans approximately 220,000 clones, over 65% being singletons. Regarding the study as a whole: According to reports, the classifier identified cytomegalovirus status with high specificity and sensitivity.

The V and J genes are TRBV7-9 and TRBJ1-1, with a weak D call TRBD1 (6 bases). The sequenced sample was PBMCs. This receptor was taken from a man between 18 and 35 years old in good health and CMV-seronegative. CDR3 region: CASSARDTALNTEAFF. Written as DNA, the CDR3 is TGTGCCAGCAGCGCCCGGGACACAGCTTTGAACACTGAAGCTTTCTTT.